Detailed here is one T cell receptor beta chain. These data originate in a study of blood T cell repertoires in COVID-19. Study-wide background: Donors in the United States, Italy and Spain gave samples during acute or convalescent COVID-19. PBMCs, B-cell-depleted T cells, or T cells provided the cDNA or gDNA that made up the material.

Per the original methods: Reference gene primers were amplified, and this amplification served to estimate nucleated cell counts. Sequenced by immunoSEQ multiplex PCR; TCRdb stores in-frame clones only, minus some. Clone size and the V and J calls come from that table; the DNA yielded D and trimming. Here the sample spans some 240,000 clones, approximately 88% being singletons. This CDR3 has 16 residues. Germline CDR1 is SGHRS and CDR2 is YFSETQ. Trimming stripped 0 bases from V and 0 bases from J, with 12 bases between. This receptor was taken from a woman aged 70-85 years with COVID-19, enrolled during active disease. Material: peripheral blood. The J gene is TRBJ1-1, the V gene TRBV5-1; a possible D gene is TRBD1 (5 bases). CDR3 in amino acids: CASSLAGAGMNTEAFF. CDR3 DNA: TGCGCCAGCAGCTTGGCCGGTGCAGGGATGAACACTGAAGCTTTCTTT.